One sample yielded the 3 T cell receptor beta chains listed below, sequenced in a study of T cell responses to AZD1222 COVID-19 vaccine. Assay used: immunoSEQ multiplex PCR; TCRdb lists only in-frame clones, some missing. The top ten hold more than 10% of the sample, which has over 95,000 clones, around nine tenths seen once. The sequences come from peripheral blood, collected on day 0 of AZD1222 vaccination. These receptors all come from an adult in good health.

The V and J genes are TRBV6-5 and TRBJ1-1; the D is unclear. Germline V CDR1 and CDR2: MNHEY, SVGAGI. CDR3 length: 12 residues. V was clipped by 9 bases and J by 11 bases, with 19 bases between them. In nucleotides, the CDR3 is TGTGCCAGTCTAACGGCGTTCGCCGGGGCTTTCTTT. Protein: CASLTAFAGAFF.

This clone was counted once. The chain uses TRBV3-1 (or the pseudogene TRBV3-2) and TRBJ2-7; a possible D gene is TRBD2 (5 bases). Germline lookup yields CDR1 LGHDT and CDR2 YNNKEL (reference sequence). The CDR3 loop spans 14 amino acids. The V gene lost 4 bases and the J gene lost 0 bases, with 10 bases spanning the gap. For the CDR3, the DNA is TGTGCCAGCAGCCTCCCCGGGGACTCCTACGAGCAGTACTTC. It specifies CASSLPGDSYEQYF.

The chain has TRBV2 and TRBJ2-7; a weak D match, TRBD1 (6 bases). CDR1 and CDR2 from the germline V gene are SNHLY and FYNNEI. This CDR3 spans 16 amino acids. Trimming left V 6 bases short and J 0 bases short, with 18 bases between. The CDR3 sequence: CASRKQRQESSYEQYF. In DNA, the CDR3 is TGTGCCAGCAGGAAACAACGACAGGAAAGCTCCTACGAGCAGTACTTC.